This T cell receptor (beta chain) was sequenced for a study of monozygotic twins with inflammatory bowel disease. Regarding this clonotype: Its specificity is unknown.

CDR3 length equals 12 residues. Per germline, CDR1 DFQATT and CDR2 SNEGSKA (reference sequence). UMIs were attached via template switching, each with a 6-nucleotide sample barcode. TCRdb reworked the 5' RACE reads into one entry per CDR3 protein, no DNA. In total, the table holds approximately 200,000 distinct CDR3 sequences. Findings and caveats of the study: Among IBD patients, fewer clonotypes were shared with others than among healthy twins, especially with disease activity.

The chain couples TRBV20-1 to TRBJ2-7; absent DNA, TCRdb's TRBD2 call cannot be checked. The sample taken for sequencing was blood. The sequence was collected from a human donor with ulcerative colitis or Crohn's disease, or a healthy co-twin of an affected twin (not recorded which). The CDR3 spells CSARLAGYEQYF.